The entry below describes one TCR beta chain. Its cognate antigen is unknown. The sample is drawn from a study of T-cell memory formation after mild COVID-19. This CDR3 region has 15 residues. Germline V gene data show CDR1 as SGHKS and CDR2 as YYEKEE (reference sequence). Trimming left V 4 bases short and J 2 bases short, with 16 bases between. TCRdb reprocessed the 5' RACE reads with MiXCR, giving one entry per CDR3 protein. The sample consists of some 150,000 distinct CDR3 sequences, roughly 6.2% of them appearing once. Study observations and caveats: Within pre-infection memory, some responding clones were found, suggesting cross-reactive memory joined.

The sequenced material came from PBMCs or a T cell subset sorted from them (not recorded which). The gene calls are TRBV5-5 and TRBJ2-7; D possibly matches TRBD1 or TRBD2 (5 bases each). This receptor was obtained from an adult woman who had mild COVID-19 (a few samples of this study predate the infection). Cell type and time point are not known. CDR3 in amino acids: CASSAGRVGAYEQYF. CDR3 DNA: TGTGCCAGCAGCGCAGGACGGGTGGGGGCCTACGAGCAGTACTTC.